Below are 30 T cell receptor beta chains sequenced from a single sample in a study of blood T cell repertoires in COVID-19. Measured with immunoSEQ multiplex PCR; TCRdb has only the in-frame clones, and not every one. This sample has 450,000 or so clones; 85% to 90% occur once, and the top ten carry about 0.91%. The sequencing input was peripheral blood. The receptors derive from a man aged 18 to 30 with COVID-19, enrolled during active disease.

The J gene is TRBJ1-1, the V gene TRBV19; D might be TRBD1 (6 bases). Germline V gives CDR1 LNHDA, CDR2 SQIVND (reference sequence). There are 13 residues in the CDR3. V dropped 7 bases and J dropped 1 base, with 10 bases sitting between them. The chain's CDR3 is CASKTGPNTEAFF. The CDR3, as DNA: TGTGCCAGTAAAACAGGGCCGAACACTGAAGCTTTCTTT.

The rearrangement joins TRBV11-2 to TRBJ2-3; D uncertain. The V gene's germline CDR1 is SGHAT and CDR2 FQNNGV. With 4 bases removed from V and 8 bases from J, the gap between germline ends came to 13 bases. CDR3 length: 13 residues. DNA of the CDR3: TGTGCCAGCAGCTCCGTTAACCCGGGTACGCAGTATTTT. The encoded protein is CASSSVNPGTQYF.

The V call is TRBV2, the J call TRBJ1-1, with 8 positions matching TRBD1. Germline V CDR1 and CDR2: SNHLY, FYNNEI. This CDR3 is built from 14 residues. Trimming at V came to 5 bases and at J to 5 bases, leaving 7 bases not matched to a gene. CDR3 bases: TGTGCCAGCAGTAAAGACAGGGGACGTACTGAAGCTTTCTTT. Translation gives CASSKDRGRTEAFF.

This clone was observed once. The chain is built from TRBV7-9 and TRBJ2-7; D remains ambiguous. CDR1 is SEHNR, CDR2 FQNEAQ, per germline (reference sequence). V lost 5 bases, J lost 7 bases, and 12 bases lay in between. This CDR3 is built from 12 residues. DNA for the CDR3: TGTGCCAGCAGCCCGATGGGCGCTGAGCAGTACTTC. Translated: CASSPMGAEQYF.

The chain combines TRBV27 with TRBJ1-3; 10 bases line up with TRBD1. The CDR3 length is 15 residues. Trimming took 5 bases from V and 3 from J; bases not matched to a gene: 4. Germline V gives CDR1 MNHEY, CDR2 SMNVEV (reference sequence). The CDR3 nucleotides are TGTGCCAGCAGTAAGGGACAGGGGTTTGGAAACACCATATATTTT. Amino acids: CASSKGQGFGNTIYF.

This rearrangement joins TRBV25-1 to TRBJ1-5; 9 bases line up with TRBD1. CDR3 length equals 13 residues. Germline CDR1 is MGHDK and CDR2 is SYGVNS. The V gene end was trimmed by 7 bases and the J gene end by 4 bases; junction bases not matched to a gene: 2. The CDR3 sequence is CASKGQGNQPQHF. The DNA for the CDR3 is TGTGCCAGCAAGGGACAGGGAAATCAGCCCCAGCATTTT.

Comments on this clone: The junction shows a germline mismatch at one end, possibly a read error. The gene calls are TRBV5-6 and TRBJ2-4; 9 bases fit TRBD2. Germline CDR1 reads SGHDT; CDR2 reads YYEEEE. The CDR3 runs to 13 residues. CDR3 protein: CASSLLGTSSLLF. In DNA, the CDR3 is TGTGCCAGCAGCTTGTTGGGGACTAGCTCTCTCCTCTTC.

This clone was detected only once. V gene TRBV10-3 combines with J gene TRBJ2-3, with a weak D call TRBD2 (5 bases). The CDR3 is 16 residues long. Germline V gives CDR1 ENHRY, CDR2 SYGVKD. Between the trimmed V and J ends, which lost 0 bases and 2 bases, there was a span of 12 bases. The CDR3 spells CAISESTRVYTDTQYF. CDR3 DNA: TGTGCCATCAGTGAGTCTACTAGAGTATACACAGATACGCAGTATTTT.

The V and J genes are TRBV19 and TRBJ2-3; possibly TRBD2 for D (6 bases). Germline values: CDR1 LNHDA, CDR2 SQIVND (reference sequence). The CDR3 runs to 13 residues. V was trimmed by 5 bases and J by 4 bases, leaving 10 bases between them. CDR3 DNA: TGTGCCAGTAGTTGGGGAGGCCCAGATACGCAGTATTTT. Translation: CASSWGGPDTQYF.

The chain couples TRBV7-9 to TRBJ2-1; TRBD2 agrees at 7 bases. V shed 1 base and J 11 bases; nucleotides not matched to a gene: 8. The CDR3 loop spans 14 amino acids. CDR1 is SEHNR and CDR2 is FQNEAQ in the germline V gene (reference sequence). The CDR3 spells CASSLGLAAGQQFF. The CDR3, as DNA: TGTGCCAGCAGCTTAGGGCTAGCGGCGGGGCAGCAGTTCTTC.

As DNA, the CDR3 is TGCGCCAGCAGAGCGGGAGAACACTCGTACAATGAGCAGTTCTTC. Translated: CASRAGEHSYNEQFF. The chain combines TRBV23-1 with TRBJ2-1, with 8 bases that match TRBD2. TRBV23-1 is labeled an ORF, and its function is uncertain. V lost 6 bases and J lost 4; bases outside the gene matches: 8. The CDR3 consists of 15 residues.

This sequence joins TRBV11-2 and TRBJ2-5, with a weak D call TRBD2 (6 bases). V lost 3 bases and J 2 bases, leaving 16 bases between the germline ends. Germline V lookup: CDR1 SGHAT, CDR2 FQNNGV. CDR3 length equals 16 residues. The DNA for the CDR3 is TGTGCCAGCAGCTTCCATGGGACTTTGACTCAAGAGACCCAGTACTTC. Translation: CASSFHGTLTQETQYF.

The V gene is TRBV19, the J gene TRBJ2-7; possibly TRBD2 for D (6 bases). Deletions cut 1 base from V and 0 bases from J, with 22 bases between. There are 19 residues in the CDR3. Germline V gene lookup returns CDR1 LNHDA and CDR2 SQIVND (reference sequence). The CDR3 loop is CASSIGSLRRENHSYEQYF. CDR3 bases: TGTGCCAGTAGTATAGGGTCGTTGAGGCGGGAAAACCACTCCTACGAGCAGTACTTC.

The J gene is TRBJ1-2, the V gene TRBV7-9; TRBD1 might be the D (6 bases). Per germline, CDR1 SEHNR and CDR2 FQNEAQ (reference sequence). The CDR3 has 14 amino acids. Between the trimmed V and J ends, which lost 5 bases and 3 bases, there was a span of 13 bases. In DNA form, the CDR3 reads TGTGCCAGCAGCACCCTTACAGGGTACTATGGCTACACCTTC. Its protein product is CASSTLTGYYGYTF.

In nucleotides, the CDR3 is TGCAGCGTTGCTCCGGGAAGCACAGATACGCAGTATTTT. This codes for CSVAPGSTDTQYF. The V call is TRBV29-1, the J call TRBJ2-3; D might be TRBD2 (5 bases). The CDR3 has 13 residues. Germline loops: CDR1 SQVTM, CDR2 ANQGSEA. Trimming took 4 bases from V and 0 from J, leaving 8 bases between them.

In its sample, this clone was seen once. The chain joins TRBV29-1 to TRBJ2-5; a possible D gene is TRBD2 (6 bases). This CDR3 is 12 amino acids long. From germline, CDR1 is SQVTM and CDR2 ANQGSEA. The ends were cut back, 7 bases at V and 5 bases at J, with 14 bases in the middle. The CDR3 here is CSATLGRETQYF. DNA for the CDR3: TGCAGCGCCACACTAGGGAGGGAGACCCAGTACTTC.

This chain joins TRBV7-8 and TRBJ2-5; tentative D call: TRBD1 (5 bases). The germline V gene has CDR1 SGHVS and CDR2 FQNEAQ. The CDR3 contains 14 residues. V lost 5 bases and J 5 bases, leaving 15 bases between the germline ends. The CDR3 nucleotides are TGTGCCAGCAGCACGACCAGGGATACGGAGACCCAGTACTTC. This codes for CASSTTRDTETQYF.

The chain joins TRBV19 to TRBJ2-5; TRBD2 aligns across 11 bases. The CDR3 runs to 15 residues. V lost 9 bases and J lost 1; bases outside the gene matches: 7. Per the germline V gene, CDR1 is LNHDA and CDR2 is SQIVND (reference sequence). This CDR3 is CASLGTSGLQETQYF. Written as DNA, the CDR3 is TGTGCCAGCCTCGGGACTAGCGGACTCCAAGAGACCCAGTACTTC.

The chain couples TRBV25-1 to TRBJ2-7, with 8 bases aligning to TRBD2. After removal of 11 bases from V and 6 bases from J, the junction contained 15 bases not matched to a gene. The germline gives CDR1 MGHDK, CDR2 SYGVNS. The CDR3 has 14 amino acids. The CDR3 reads CASVGRGGGSEQYF. The CDR3 region has the DNA TGTGCCTCGGTCGGACGGGGGGGCGGGAGCGAGCAGTACTTC.

The V call is TRBV9, the J call TRBJ1-6; D not resolved. The germline gives CDR1 SGDLS, CDR2 YYNGEE. With 4 bases removed from V and 8 bases from J, the gap between germline ends came to 16 bases. The CDR3 length is 15 residues. The CDR3: CASSPQTGSDSPLHF. CDR3 coding DNA: TGTGCCAGCAGCCCCCAGACGGGGTCCGATTCACCCCTCCACTTT.

The chain is built from TRBV19 and TRBJ2-1; TRBD2 matches 9 bases. The ends lost 6 bases at V and 5 bases at J; junction bases unmatched: 8. This CDR3 has 15 residues. Germline values: CDR1 LNHDA, CDR2 SQIVND (reference sequence). The CDR3 spells CASSRGGALDNEQFF. The CDR3 DNA reads as TGTGCCAGTAGCCGCGGGGGGGCTCTGGACAATGAGCAGTTCTTC.

V usage is TRBV4-1 and J usage is TRBJ1-3; possibly TRBD1 for D (5 bases). Germline V gives CDR1 MGHRA, CDR2 YSYEKL. V lost 1 base, J lost 3 bases, and 13 bases lay in between. The CDR3 loop spans 16 amino acids. CDR3 amino acids: CASSQGRQGVGNTIYF. The CDR3 bases are TGCGCCAGCAGCCAAGGGCGCCAAGGGGTTGGAAACACCATATATTTT.

The chain carries TRBV5-7 and TRBJ1-5, with D tentatively TRBD1 (6 bases). TRBV5-7 is an ORF for which the function is uncertain. V lost 4 bases and J 4 bases, leaving 18 bases between the germline ends. The length of the CDR3 is 16 residues. CDR3 residues: CASSGGPTDSNQPQHF. For the CDR3, the DNA is TGTGCCAGCAGCGGGGGCCCGACTGACTCAAATCAGCCCCAGCATTTT.

Written as DNA, the CDR3 is TGTGCCAGCAGCCCTCTCCTTAGCGGGAGTCGGGAGACCCAGTACTTC. Amino acid sequence: CASSPLLSGSRETQYF. This sequence joins TRBV3-1 (or the pseudogene TRBV3-2) and TRBJ2-5, with 9 bases identical to TRBD2. The CDR3 contains 16 residues. The V gene's germline CDR1 is LGHDT and CDR2 YNNKEL (reference sequence). J lost 5 bases, V lost 4 bases, and 11 bases had no gene match.

The rearrangement joins TRBV2 to TRBJ1-6; D is perhaps TRBD1 (5 bases). The germline gives CDR1 SNHLY, CDR2 FYNNEI. Trimming removed 7 bases from V and 6 bases from J, with 13 bases in between. CDR3 size: 14 residues. The CDR3 spells CASTFERGNSPLHF. CDR3 nucleotides: TGTGCCAGCACCTTCGAAAGGGGTAATTCACCCCTCCACTTT.

This clone has a single count. V is TRBV5-6 and J is TRBJ2-7, with 7 bases matching TRBD2. CDR1 is SGHDT, CDR2 YYEEEE, per germline. The CDR3 spans 14 residues. J lost 2 bases, V lost 4 bases, and 6 bases had no gene match. Here the CDR3 reads CASSVGAGTYEQYF. CDR3 in DNA: TGTGCCAGCAGCGTCGGAGCGGGGACCTACGAGCAGTACTTC.

The gene calls are TRBV11-3 and TRBJ2-1; the D gene is possibly TRBD2 (7 bases). This CDR3 comprises 12 residues. The germline CDR1 and CDR2 sequences are SGHNT and YENEEA. V was trimmed by 9 bases and J by 8 bases, leaving 14 bases between them. CDR3 sequence reads: CASRRGRDEQFF. DNA for the CDR3: TGTGCCAGTCGAAGGGGGAGGGATGAGCAGTTCTTC. Drawing the rest from reference TRBV11-3 and TRBJ2-1, the complete variable domain is EAGVVQSPRYKIIEKKQPVAFWCNPISGHNTLYWYLQNLGQGPELLIRYENEEAVDDSQLPKDRFSAERLKGVDSTLKIQPAELGDSAVYLCASRRGRDEQFFGPGTRLTVL.

This chain's CDR3 is CASSSPGTGGAWEKLFF. As DNA, the CDR3 is TGTGCCAGCAGCTCGCCCGGGACAGGGGGCGCTTGGGAAAAACTGTTTTTT. The V gene is TRBV28, the J gene TRBJ1-4; 12 bases align to TRBD1. With 6 bases clipped from V and 8 bases from J, the junction kept 13 bases outside the gene matches. Germline CDR1 is MDHEN and CDR2 is SYDVKM. The CDR3 contains 17 residues.

V usage is TRBV11-3 and J usage is TRBJ1-5; D not certain. Germline assignment: CDR1 SGHNT and CDR2 YENEEA. V lost 2 bases and J lost 7, with 12 bases in between. The CDR3 has 14 amino acids. The CDR3 nucleotides read TGTGCCAGCAGCTTACCCGGAGGTGTGCAGCCCCAGCATTTT. Amino acids: CASSLPGGVQPQHF.

This clone was detected a few times. V is TRBV18 and J is TRBJ2-3, with D possibly matching TRBD1 (6 bases). CDR3 length: 15 amino acids. The V gene lost 3 bases and the J gene lost 6 bases, with 16 bases spanning the gap. Germline CDR1 reads KGHSH; CDR2 reads LQKENI. The CDR3 coding sequence is TGTGCCAGCTCACCGCTGGCCAGGGGACGTGATACGCAGTATTTT. Translation: CASSPLARGRDTQYF.